The entry that follows covers one T cell receptor (beta chain) sequence. The target antigen is unknown. Within the ViraFEST assay, antigen-specific CD4+ T cells underwent expansion with viral peptide pools prior to sequencing. Around day 10 of culture, CD4+ T cells were separated out. The study found no prior SARS-CoV-2 infection in the vaccine recipients, who tested negative for nucleocapsid antibodies. This specimen comes from a study of vaccination effects on CD4 cells after COVID-19. Overall study results and limits: Infection- and vaccine-induced clones contracted markedly late after vaccination.

With V trimmed by 8 bases and J by 5 bases, 6 bases remained unmatched. The CDR3 contains 13 residues. Produced via immunoSEQ multiplex PCR; TCRdb's table is partial and in-frame only. The table has 52,000 or so clones, roughly two thirds seen once. This sequence was found in a human donor who received a COVID-19 vaccine. The chain uses TRBV12-3 or TRBV12-4 and TRBJ2-1; 7 bases align to TRBD1. Source: CD4+ T cells from PBMCs cultured with SARS-CoV-2 spike peptides, taken before COVID-19 vaccination. CDR3 DNA sequence: TGTGCCAGCCTGACAGGGATTCACAATGAGCAGTTCTTC. Protein product: CASLTGIHNEQFF.